This entry lists 20 T cell receptor beta chains sequenced from one sample in a study of blood T cell repertoires in COVID-19. TCRdb's copy holds only in-frame clones and misses some; the assay was immunoSEQ multiplex PCR. The sample includes roughly 53,000 clones, less than 85% of them seen just once. The sample was peripheral blood. The receptors here all came from a man between 65 and 85 years old with active COVID-19.

V gene TRBV2 combines with J gene TRBJ2-7, with 11 bases that match TRBD2. CDR3 length: 14 residues. The junction had 2 bases not matched to a gene; V was cut back by 4 bases and J by 3 bases. Germline CDR1 and CDR2: SNHLY and FYNNEI. CDR3 protein: CASSGTSGYYEQYF. Written as DNA, the CDR3 is TGTGCCAGCAGTGGGACTAGCGGGTACTACGAGCAGTACTTC. The full variable domain, in which reference TRBV2 and TRBJ2-7 provide the parts outside the CDR3, is EPEVTQTPSHQVTQMGQEVILRCVPISNHLYFYWYRQILGQKVEFLVSFYNNEISEKSEIFDDQFSVERPDGSNFTLKIRSTKLEDSAMYFCASSGTSGYYEQYFGPGTRLTVT.

The chain couples TRBV4-2 to TRBJ2-7, with D perhaps TRBD1 (6 bases). Germline V gene lookup returns CDR1 LGHNA and CDR2 YNFKEQ. Deletions cut 0 bases from V and 2 bases from J, with 17 bases between. The CDR3 has 17 residues. CDR3 DNA sequence: TGTGCCAGCAGCCAAGATCCCAGCAGGGGAGAGGCCTACGAGCAGTACTTC. This encodes CASSQDPSRGEAYEQYF.

The rearrangement uses TRBV30 and TRBJ2-3; TRBD2 matches at 7 bases. This CDR3 comprises 15 residues. Germline assignment: CDR1 GTSNPN and CDR2 SVGIG (reference sequence). V lost 4 bases, J lost 1 base, and 8 bases stayed unmatched. The CDR3 is CAWTRLAVGTDTQYF. As DNA, the CDR3 is TGTGCCTGGACCCGACTAGCAGTCGGCACAGATACGCAGTATTTT.

The rearrangement links TRBV6-6 to TRBJ2-2; possibly TRBD2 for D (6 bases). The V gene lost 6 bases and the J gene lost 0 bases, with 11 bases spanning the gap. CDR1 is MNHNY, CDR2 SVGAGI, per germline (reference sequence). The CDR3 runs 15 residues. The CDR3 region is CASRKTGANTGELFF. Written as DNA, the CDR3 is TGTGCCAGCAGAAAGACGGGGGCGAACACCGGGGAGCTGTTTTTT.

The CDR3 sequence: CASSLQATSINEQYF. Written as DNA, the CDR3 is TGCGCCAGCAGCTTGCAGGCCACGAGTATCAACGAGCAGTACTTC. J is TRBJ2-7 and V is TRBV5-1; D not resolved. The CDR3 length is 15 residues. V was pared by 1 base and J by 5 bases, with 16 bases between. From germline, CDR1 is SGHRS and CDR2 YFSETQ.

The chain employs TRBV3-1 (or the pseudogene TRBV3-2) and TRBJ1-1; TRBD1 agrees at 7 bases. The ends lost 3 bases at V and 5 bases at J; junction bases unmatched: 15. Germline CDR1 LGHDT, CDR2 YNNKEL (reference sequence). This CDR3 contains 17 residues. The DNA for the CDR3 is TGTGCCAGCAGCCAGTCCGACAGGGACGACTTCTGGACTGAAGCTTTCTTT. It is translated as CASSQSDRDDFWTEAFF.

This chain uses TRBV5-4 with TRBJ2-1; the match to TRBD2 covers 12 bases. This CDR3 has 15 residues. Germline V CDR1 and CDR2: SGHNT, YYREEE (reference sequence). The trim removed 3 bases at V and 2 bases at J, leaving 0 bases unmatched. CDR3 sequence reads: CASSWTSGAYNEQFF. The CDR3 DNA is TGTGCCAGCAGCTGGACTAGCGGGGCCTACAATGAGCAGTTCTTC.

The V gene is TRBV5-1, the J gene TRBJ1-6; possible D gene TRBD1, 6 bases. CDR3 length equals 15 residues. CDR1 and CDR2 from the germline V gene are SGHRS and YFSETQ. Deletions cut 4 bases from V and 7 bases from J, with 15 bases between. CDR3 nucleotides: TGCGCCAGCAGCAAGCAGGACAGTGCCAATTCACCCCTCCACTTT. This encodes CASSKQDSANSPLHF.

This clone was detected a few times. V and J are TRBV5-1 and TRBJ1-1, with no clear D. V dropped 4 bases and J dropped 2 bases, with 9 bases sitting between them. CDR1 SGHRS and CDR2 YFSETQ come from the germline V gene. The length of the CDR3 is 13 residues. The CDR3 DNA reads TGCGCCAGCAGCGTGGACGGTAACACTGAAGCTTTCTTT. It yields the protein CASSVDGNTEAFF.

The CDR3 spells CASSPRSEQFF. CDR3 coding DNA: TGTGCCAGCAGCCCCCGAAGCGAGCAGTTCTTC. J is TRBJ2-1 and V is TRBV12-3 or TRBV12-4; unclear D gene. This CDR3 contains 11 residues. V was trimmed by 6 bases and J by 10 bases, leaving 10 bases between them.

This clone appeared once. The V gene is TRBV9, the J gene TRBJ2-5; TRBD1 is a possible D gene (6 bases). Germline loops: CDR1 SGDLS, CDR2 YYNGEE. V lost 4 bases, J lost 7 bases, and 20 bases lay in between. The CDR3 is made up of 15 amino acids. CDR3 in DNA: TGTGCCAGCAGCTTCTATTTGGACAGTTTGGGGACCCAGTACTTC. Amino acid sequence: CASSFYLDSLGTQYF.

The genes are TRBV2 and TRBJ1-3, with D maybe TRBD1 (6 bases). Germline V gene sequence: CDR1 SNHLY, CDR2 FYNNEI. Trimming took off 9 bases at V and 0 bases at J, with 12 bases between the two ends. This CDR3 comprises 14 residues. The DNA of the CDR3 is TGTGCCAGGAACACAGGGAACTCTGGAAACACCATATATTTT. Residues: CARNTGNSGNTIYF.

The rearrangement links TRBV5-4 to TRBJ1-4, with 7 nucleotides matching TRBD1. The V gene's germline CDR1 is SGHNT and CDR2 YYREEE (reference sequence). V trimming: 4 bases; J trimming: 4 bases; junction bases outside the gene matches: 7. The length of the CDR3 is 15 residues. This CDR3 is CASSTRGGDNEKLFF. CDR3 sequence (DNA): TGTGCCAGCAGCACGAGAGGGGGCGATAATGAAAAACTGTTTTTT.

The chain links TRBV11-3 to TRBJ2-3; no definite D call. V lost 3 bases, J lost 3 bases, and 7 bases lay in between. This CDR3 is 13 amino acids long. Germline V gene sequence: CDR1 SGHNT, CDR2 YENEEA. Here the CDR3 DNA reads TGTGCCAGCAGCTTCGGTAGTACAGATACGCAGTATTTT. This encodes CASSFGSTDTQYF.

The chain recombines TRBV19 with TRBJ1-2; D remains ambiguous. The CDR3 extends over 13 amino acids. Between the trimmed V and J ends, which lost 5 bases and 1 base, there was a span of 8 bases. Germline CDR1 is LNHDA and CDR2 is SQIVND (reference sequence). CDR3 DNA: TGTGCCAGTAGTCCTGACTTTAACTATGGCTACACCTTC. Its translation is CASSPDFNYGYTF.

The chain links TRBV7-2 to TRBJ2-4; D unclear. Germline CDR1 is SGHTA and CDR2 is FQGNSA. This CDR3 is built from 13 residues. Trimming cost V 0 bases and J 9 bases, with 9 bases left between them. Here the CDR3 DNA reads TGTGCCAGCAGCTTAGCGGTGCGTGGCATTCAGTACTTC. Encoded protein: CASSLAVRGIQYF.

This chain links TRBV6-5 with TRBJ1-6, with D tentatively TRBD1 (5 bases). V was pared by 4 bases and J by 3 bases, with 13 bases between. The CDR3 loop spans 16 amino acids. The germline CDR1 and CDR2 sequences are MNHEY and SVGAGI. The CDR3 loop reads CASSSTGAGYNSPLHF. CDR3 DNA: TGTGCCAGCAGTTCCACAGGAGCCGGCTATAATTCACCCCTCCACTTT.

J is TRBJ2-1 and V is TRBV24-1, with 14 bases matching TRBD2. The CDR3 consists of 16 residues. Germline CDR1 and CDR2: KGHDR and SFDVKD. The junction had 8 bases not matched to a gene; V was cut back by 5 bases and J by 9 bases. The CDR3: CATSGRGTSGSIEQFF. CDR3 in DNA: TGTGCCACCAGTGGGCGCGGGACTAGCGGGAGCATTGAGCAGTTCTTC.

This clone was counted between two and nine times. The rearrangement links TRBV6-6 to TRBJ2-1; TRBD2 agrees at 12 bases. The CDR3 has 16 residues. The V segment lost 3 bases and the J segment 8 bases; nucleotides outside the gene matches: 8. Germline CDR1 and CDR2: MNHNY and SVGAGI (reference sequence). The CDR3 loop reads CASSYHRTSGNDEQFF. In DNA form, the CDR3 reads TGTGCCAGCAGTTATCACCGGACTAGCGGGAACGATGAGCAGTTCTTC.

This clone has just one count. Its ends do not fully match the called genes, so a read error is possible. The chain is built from TRBV6-2 or TRBV6-3 and TRBJ1-2; D is possibly TRBD1 (6 bases). CDR1 MNHEY and CDR2 SVGEGT come from the germline V gene. This CDR3 contains 11 residues. CDR3: CASSPVPGEDF. The CDR3 bases are TGTGCCAGCAGCCCAGTGCCAGGGGAAGACTTC.